This T cell receptor (beta chain) is drawn from a study of CD8 T cells in ankylosing spondylitis listed by TCRdb under 2017. As for the study more broadly: T cell receptor beta repertoires were profiled in healthy donors and ankylosing spondylitis patients so that disease-linked TCR variants could be found. The full study cohort was made up of about 24 ankylosing spondylitis patients and fewer than 120 healthy donors. Peripheral blood was sampled, and synovial fluid was also collected from ankylosing spondylitis patients.

The data were produced on an Illumina HiSeq 2500. Quantitative 5'-RACE with molecular barcodes was used to prepare TCR beta libraries. In the source study's methods: A new computational method based on a probabilistic model of VDJ rearrangement was used to identify disease-linked TCR variants. TCRdb reprocessing: public reads trimmed at Q25 with fastp, clones called with MiXCR, in-frame beta chains kept. Rows are combined by CDR3 protein, so each entry shows the most common genes and DNA. The V and J calls, along with clone size, are taken from TCRdb and not from the paper's own processing. A total of 470,000 or so distinct CDR3 sequences appear in this sample, roughly 26% of them only once. 0.89% of the sample is held by the ten biggest clonotypes. Beyond this particular receptor, the publication reports: Significant enrichment of the disease-linked clones was reported in matched synovial fluid samples from ankylosing spondylitis patients. A TCR beta motif made up of several highly homologous amino acid variants appeared to be characteristic of blood from ankylosing spondylitis patients. A CD8+ phenotype was shown by the disease-linked clones, which were found at relatively low frequencies in peripheral blood. Some TCR beta motif variants had previously been reported in synovial fluid and blood of reactive arthritis patients, which suggested common disease-initiation mechanisms.

The table lists this clonotype with a few counts. What this receptor recognizes is not known. No clone much larger than this one lies a single base away; base qualities are absent. Here V drops 5 bases and J drops 12 bases, and the junction holds 10 bases not matched to any gene. Counted from cysteine to phenylalanine, this CDR3 has 14 amino acids. Here the CDR3 DNA is all that survives: 42 bases in frame from base 1. In this chain, TRBV12-3 or TRBV12-4 is recombined with TRBJ2-1, with TRBD2 identical over 10 junction bases. The source material was blood, either unsorted or a sorted T cell fraction (not recorded which). The receptor comes from a male donor with ankylosing spondylitis. The DNA sequence is TGTGCCAGCAGTCCCAGCGGGAGGGCCGTTAGGCAGTTCTTC. It codes for CASSPSGRAVRQFF.